This T cell receptor (beta chain) is drawn from a study of sequential checkpoint blockade in melanoma. Study information: Each arm's sequence ended with maintenance nivolumab.

V lost 3 bases and J 6 bases, leaving 8 bases between the germline ends. CDR3 length: 11 amino acids. CDR1 and CDR2 (germline): GTSNPN, SVGIG (reference sequence). This clone was seen a single time. Treatment of the sample: randomized to nivolumab then ipilimumab (arm A) or the reverse (arm B). Measured with immunoSEQ multiplex PCR; TCRdb has only the in-frame clones, and not every one. The sample carries roughly 5,100 clones, around 80% recorded once. This TCR derives from a human donor with melanoma. The chain combines TRBV30 with TRBJ1-1, with no clear D. The specimen was CD8+ T cells sorted from blood (inferred from file names), collected from a patient given nivolumab and ipilimumab in sequence. CDR3 region: CAWRAVAEAFF. CDR3 nucleotides: TGTGCCTGGAGGGCAGTGGCTGAAGCTTTCTTT.